This T cell receptor (beta chain) was sequenced for a study of regulatory T cells in long-lasting Graves disease. Study observations and caveats: Thyroid tissue went unstudied; only peripheral blood was examined. The study found TRBV28, TRBJ1-2 and TRBJ2-5 favored in persistent disease.

The CDR3 length is 20 residues. Trimming cost V 7 bases and J 0 bases, with 28 bases left between them. Time point here: persistent/refractory GD, antithyroid drugs over 5 years with positive TRAb. Scientists built the TCR library using RNA that was extracted from PBMCs. In Xi'an, China, an endocrinology department was the source of patients. As to this clonotype: Its specificity is unknown.

Arm-PCR of CDR3 regions and iRepertoire HTBI primers were the basis on which TCR beta libraries were built. TCRdb processed the multiplex PCR reads anew with MiXCR; each CDR3 protein has one entry. The table shows some 470,000 distinct CDR3 sequences, with around a fifth occurring only once. The source material was peripheral blood mononuclear cells (PBMCs), sampled when the disease was refractory, from a patient treated with antithyroid drugs. The receptor's source is a female donor with Graves disease. The gene calls are TRBV12-3 or TRBV12-4 and TRBJ1-5, with D possibly matching TRBD1 (5 bases). CDR3 coding DNA: TGTGCCAGCAATAATAGGGTCTTCCGGGCGGGGCCACATAGCAATCAGCCCCAGCATTTT. It yields the protein CASNNRVFRAGPHSNQPQHF.